This T cell receptor beta chain derives from a study of T-cell reconstitution after alpha-beta-depleted transplantation in children. Unique molecular identifiers were used to barcode this TCRbeta library. One entry per CDR3 protein, called by TCRdb with MiXCR from the PCR reads. This table has about 610,000 distinct CDR3 sequences, about 10% appearing once. Germline V gives CDR1 SGHVS, CDR2 FQNEAQ. Unmatched junction bases numbered 7, after V lost 3 bases and J lost 8 bases. There are 14 residues in the CDR3. The table lists this clonotype with a few counts. This chain connects TRBV7-8 to TRBJ2-1; TRBD1 agrees at 7 bases. The sample consisted of PBMCs from the stem cell graft donor, taken from the stem cell graft. The source of this sequence is a human donor who donated a stem cell graft to a child with acute myeloid leukemia. The CDR3 DNA sequence: TGTGCCAGCAGCTTTAACACAGGGGATTATGAGCAGTTCTTC. Its translation is CASSFNTGDYEQFF.